This T cell receptor beta chain originates from a study of blood T cells in healthy people across ages. Overall study: When template switching was applied, about one barcoded beta molecule was captured per two T cells.

This clonotype showed up just a few times. Antigen specificity is unknown. No conserved phenylalanine or tryptophan ends this CDR3, so it is likely a read error. The authors ran a second PCR of 7 to 11 cycles using a sample-barcoded 5' primer and a J-beta primer mix. TCRdb re-derived calls from the 5' RACE reads in MiXCR, one entry per CDR3 protein. Of around 800,000 distinct CDR3 sequences listed, roughly 25% are singletons. Broader study findings: For the donors, CMV status was unknown and possibly confounded expanded clonotype changes.

V was clipped by 1 base and J by 4 bases, with 7 bases between them. The CDR3 contains 13 residues. Germline V gene data show CDR1 as LGHDT and CDR2 as YNNKEL (reference sequence). A further study also used this sample, focusing on T cells of mothers and their children. That report adds: The study obtained over 9 million TCR beta CDR3 reads per mother and around 2.7 million per child. In both related and unrelated pairs, TCR recombination output is shaped similarly by thymic selection.

This TCR was recovered from a boy aged 5-17 years in good health. This rearrangement joins TRBV3-1 to TRBJ1-2; no clear D. Sequencing input: blood. CDR3 DNA: TGTGCCAGCAGCCAAGCAGAGATCTATGGCTACACCCTC. Its protein product is CASSQAEIYGYTL.